These T cell receptor beta chains were read from a single sample in a study of blood T cell repertoires in COVID-19. Sequencing used immunoSEQ multiplex PCR; TCRdb keeps in-frame clones, though not all of them. The table has 100,000 or so clones, roughly 90% seen once. Input material: peripheral blood. The receptor set was obtained from a woman in her fifties or sixties with COVID-19, enrolled during active disease. CDR3s include the opening cysteine and the closing phenylalanine or tryptophan. D genes are given only for firm matches. Size values are once, few and many counts, or a class for expanded clones, and some rows have none.

D: TRBD2; J: TRBJ2-1; V: TRBV7-3; size: NA; CDR3: CASSLTGGASYNEQFF; DNA: TGTGCCAGCAGCTTAACCGGGGGGGCATCCTACAATGAGCAGTTCTTC
D: NA; J: TRBJ1-1; V: TRBV12-3/TRBV12-4; size: NA; CDR3: CASSLWGSEAFF; DNA: TGTGCCAGCAGTTTATGGGGCTCTGAAGCTTTCTTT
D: NA; J: TRBJ2-3; V: TRBV4-1; size: NA; CDR3: CASSLGLFTDTQYF; DNA: TGCGCCAGCAGCCTGGGACTGTTCACAGATACGCAGTATTTT
D: NA; J: TRBJ2-7; V: TRBV3-1/TRBV3-2; size: NA; CDR3: CASSLREGAYEQYF; DNA: TGTGCCAGCAGCCTTCGAGAGGGTGCCTACGAGCAGTACTTC
D: NA; J: TRBJ2-1; V: TRBV9; size: NA; CDR3: CASSARDEQFF; DNA: TGTGCCAGCAGCGCCCGAGATGAGCAGTTCTTC
D: NA; J: TRBJ1-1; V: TRBV27; size: NA; CDR3: CASSFRGGEAFF; DNA: TGTGCCAGCAGTTTTAGGGGAGGGGAAGCTTTCTTT
D: NA; J: TRBJ1-1; V: TRBV5-1; size: NA; CDR3: CASSQEGVTEAFF; DNA: TGCGCCAGCAGCCAGGAAGGGGTCACTGAAGCTTTCTTT
D: NA; J: TRBJ1-1; V: TRBV6-2/TRBV6-3; size: NA; CDR3: CASSYSLSAAEAFF; DNA: TGTGCCAGCAGTTACTCCCTGAGCGCTGCTGAAGCTTTCTTT
D: NA; J: TRBJ1-2; V: TRBV25-1; size: once; CDR3: CASSEWGGGNSYGYTF; DNA: TGTGCCAGCAGTGAATGGGGGGGCGGGAATTCATATGGCTACACCTTC
D: TRBD1; J: TRBJ2-1; V: TRBV28; size: NA; CDR3: CASSPQGNSQNEQFF; DNA: TGTGCCAGCAGTCCACAGGGGAATTCTCAAAATGAGCAGTTCTTC
D: TRBD1; J: TRBJ2-5; V: TRBV12-5; size: NA; CDR3: CASARTGQETQYF; DNA: TGTGCTAGTGCGAGGACAGGGCAAGAGACCCAGTACTTC
D: TRBD1; J: TRBJ1-3; V: TRBV24-1; size: NA; CDR3: CATQGAGNTIYF; DNA: TGTGCCACACAGGGGGCTGGAAACACCATATATTTT
D: NA; J: TRBJ1-4; V: TRBV21-1; size: NA; CDR3: CASSKARRGLGEKLFF; DNA: TGTGCCAGCAGCAAAGCGCGTAGGGGGTTAGGAGAAAAACTGTTTTTT
D: TRBD1; J: TRBJ1-1; V: TRBV9; size: NA; CDR3: CASSVGQGGEYTEAFF; DNA: TGTGCCAGCAGCGTGGGACAGGGAGGTGAGTACACTGAAGCTTTCTTT
D: NA; J: TRBJ2-5; V: TRBV2; size: once; CDR3: CASSETGIEETQYF; DNA: TGTGCCAGCAGTGAAACAGGGATAGAAGAGACCCAGTACTTC
D: NA; J: TRBJ2-5; V: TRBV29-1; size: NA; CDR3: CSVHRVGVQETQYF; DNA: TGCAGCGTCCACAGGGTTGGGGTTCAAGAGACCCAGTACTTC
D: TRBD1; J: TRBJ1-6; V: TRBV27; size: once; CDR3: CASNTGGNSPLHF; DNA: TGTGCCAGCAACACAGGGGGTAATTCACCCCTCCACTTT
D: TRBD2; J: TRBJ2-1; V: TRBV27; size: NA; CDR3: CASSLPGLAGYNEQFF; DNA: TGTGCCAGCAGTTTGCCGGGACTAGCGGGGTACAATGAGCAGTTCTTC